These 8 T cell receptor beta chains share one sample of origin, sequenced in a study of CD8 T cells in Susac syndrome. With random hexamers, reverse transcription was performed on about 0.5 to 1 ug of RNA. TCRdb analysed the immunoSEQ multiplex PCR reads with MiXCR anew, one entry per CDR3 protein. The table includes about 300,000 distinct CDR3 sequences, about 88% detected once. Material for sequencing was CD8+ T cells from PBMCs. These receptors all come from a human donor with multiple sclerosis.

This chain connects TRBV9 to TRBJ2-5; tentatively, D is TRBD1 (6 bases). The J call is uncertain, as TRBJ2-7 better fits the DNA end. This CDR3 region has 13 residues. The germline gives CDR1 SGDLS, CDR2 YYNGEE. The CDR3 here is CASSVGDTHEQYF. The CDR3 nucleotides are TGTGCCAGCAGCGTAGGGGACACACACGAGCAGTACTTC.

The chain recombines TRBV28 with TRBJ2-7; D remains ambiguous. Trimming removed 1 base at V and 2 bases at J, with 9 bases between. The CDR3 extends over 14 amino acids. Germline CDR1 reads MDHEN; CDR2 reads SYDVKM. CDR3 region: CASSLSTETYEQYF. CDR3 nucleotide sequence: TGTGCCAGCAGTTTATCCACAGAAACCTACGAGCAGTACTTC.

V usage is TRBV20-1 and J usage is TRBJ2-2; perhaps TRBD2 as D (6 bases). Between the trimmed V and J ends, which lost 0 bases and 1 base, there was a span of 15 bases. CDR3 length: 17 amino acids. Germline-derived CDR1 and CDR2 are DFQATT and SNEGSKA (reference sequence). The CDR3 bases are TGCAGTGCTAGAGATATCCCGCCGGGGGTGAACACCGGGGAGCTGTTTTTT. This translates into CSARDIPPGVNTGELFF.

The chain has TRBV6-1 and TRBJ1-2; D is unresolved. This CDR3 is 17 amino acids long. CDR1 and CDR2 from the germline V gene are MNHNS and SASEGT. The ends were cut back, 6 bases at V and 2 bases at J, with 22 bases in the middle. The CDR3 loop reads CASSAVLLLPSNYGYTF. The CDR3, as DNA: TGTGCCAGCAGCGCCGTTTTGCTCCTACCCTCCAACTATGGCTACACCTTC.

This sequence joins TRBV6-5 and TRBJ2-1; 10 bases line up with TRBD1. CDR1 is MNHEY and CDR2 is SVGAGI in the germline V gene. V lost 10 bases, J lost 5 bases, and 8 bases stayed unmatched. The CDR3 totals 14 residues. The CDR3 loop is CAIDRDRGDNEQFF. CDR3 coding DNA: TGTGCCATCGACCGGGACAGGGGCGACAATGAGCAGTTCTTC.

V is TRBV4-3 and J is TRBJ2-1, with 8 bases aligning to TRBD2. Germline trimming cut 1 base from V and 4 bases from J; bases unmatched to any gene: 9. Germline CDR1 is LGHNA and CDR2 is YSLEER. CDR3 length equals 17 residues. CDR3 bases: TGCGCCAGCAGCCAAGTTTTCACCGGGGGGGCTTACAATGAGCAGTTCTTC. It encodes CASSQVFTGGAYNEQFF.

The J gene is TRBJ2-5, the V gene TRBV28; D unresolved. The germline gives CDR1 MDHEN, CDR2 SYDVKM. V was clipped by 8 bases and J by 7 bases, with 20 bases between them. The CDR3 has 14 residues. The CDR3 nucleotides read TGTGCCAGCGCCGACACGTCCTTTTTGGGGACCCAGTACTTC. Its protein product is CASADTSFLGTQYF.

The V call is TRBV6-2 or TRBV6-3, the J call TRBJ2-4; 8 nucleotides match TRBD1. The V gene's germline CDR1 is MNHEY and CDR2 SVGEGT. V was pared by 5 bases and J by 0 bases, with 6 bases of the junction left unmatched. There are 16 residues in the CDR3. CDR3 nucleotide sequence: TGTGCCAGCAGTCCAGGGGGCGGAACAGCCAAAAACATTCAGTACTTC. Amino acids: CASSPGGGTAKNIQYF.